Presented here are 25 T cell receptor beta chains from one specimen sequenced in a study of cytomegalovirus exposure and HLA in healthy donors. With 60 Vbeta and 13 Jbeta primers, the PCR was carried out. The table came from immunoSEQ multiplex PCR; TCRdb's copy has only in-frame clones and leaves some out. The sample contains roughly 150,000 clones, about 80% of which appear only once. Material: PBMCs. Receptors originate from a man younger than 45 in good health and CMV-seropositive.

J is TRBJ2-3 and V is TRBV7-2; D unresolved. The CDR3 has 15 residues. From germline, CDR1 is SGHTA and CDR2 FQGNSA. The V and J ends lost 3 bases and 2 bases respectively, with 12 bases between them. The CDR3: CASSFISLITDTQYF. CDR3 sequence (DNA): TGTGCCAGCAGCTTTATATCCCTAATCACAGATACGCAGTATTTT.

A note on this clone: One end of the junction is discordant with germline, which a read error may explain. In DNA form, the CDR3 reads TGCGCCAGCAGCTTACGACCGGGACAGGGGCTTTCTGGGGCCAACGGCCTGACTTTC. Its translation is CASSLRPGQGLSGANGLTF. V and J are TRBV5-1 and TRBJ2-6, with 10 bases lining up with TRBD1. The CDR3 is 19 amino acids. Germline V gene data show CDR1 as SGHRS and CDR2 as YFSETQ.

This clone was picked up one time. The chain is built from TRBV11-2 and TRBJ1-1, with 9 bases that match TRBD1. Germline V lookup: CDR1 SGHAT, CDR2 FQNNGV. With 5 bases clipped from V and 5 bases from J, the junction kept 9 bases outside the gene matches. The CDR3 is 15 residues long. CDR3 region: CASSADPGQGTEAFF. The CDR3 nucleotides are TGTGCCAGCAGCGCAGATCCGGGACAGGGTACTGAAGCTTTCTTT.

The rearrangement links TRBV11-2 to TRBJ1-2, with a tentative D call TRBD1 (5 bases). Germline V gene sequence: CDR1 SGHAT, CDR2 FQNNGV. The CDR3 totals 15 residues. Trimming took 2 bases from V and 2 from J, leaving 12 bases between them. The CDR3 is CASSLSWGGNYGYTF. The CDR3 DNA is TGTGCCAGCAGCTTATCTTGGGGGGGGAACTATGGCTACACCTTC. The complete variable domain, with remaining parts taken from reference TRBV11-2 and TRBJ1-2, reads EAGVAQSPRYKIIEKRQSVAFWCNPISGHATLYWYQQILGQGPKLLIQFQNNGVVDDSQLPKDRFSAERLKGVDSTLKIQPAKLEDSAVYLCASSLSWGGNYGYTFGSGTRLTVV.

The chain couples TRBV7-9 to TRBJ2-3, with D tentatively TRBD2 (6 bases). V was pared by 5 bases and J by 6 bases, with 21 bases between. CDR1 SEHNR and CDR2 FQNEAQ come from the germline V gene (reference sequence). The CDR3 totals 16 residues. In nucleotides, the CDR3 is TGTGCCAGCAGCCCCAACTCGGGACTCCTTATTGATACGCAGTATTTT. It translates to CASSPNSGLLIDTQYF.

The chain links TRBV6-6 to TRBJ2-7; D unclear. Germline V CDR1 and CDR2: MNHNY, SVGAGI (reference sequence). V dropped 6 bases and J dropped 3 bases, with 6 bases sitting between them. The CDR3 length is 11 residues. CDR3 bases: TGTGCCAGCAGCTCCGTCTACGAGCAGTACTTC. It specifies CASSSVYEQYF.

This clone appeared a few times. The chain combines TRBV6-1 with TRBJ1-1; D unclear. The CDR3 sequence is 12 residues long. V was clipped by 5 bases and J by 1 base, with 5 bases between them. Germline CDR1 is MNHNS and CDR2 is SASEGT. In DNA form, the CDR3 reads TGTGCCAGCAGTCGGGAGAACACTGAAGCTTTCTTT. It yields the protein CASSRENTEAFF.

The chain links TRBV5-6 to TRBJ1-6; 7 bases line up with TRBD1. Per the germline V gene, CDR1 is SGHDT and CDR2 is YYEEEE. This CDR3 spans 13 amino acids. V shed 3 bases and J 8 bases; nucleotides not matched to a gene: 2. CDR3 sequence reads: CASSWDRDSPLHF. As DNA, the CDR3 is TGTGCCAGCAGCTGGGACAGAGATTCACCCCTCCACTTT.

This clone was counted a single time. The chain couples TRBV29-1 to TRBJ2-1; 12 bases line up with TRBD2. Germline lookup yields CDR1 SQVTM and CDR2 ANQGSEA. The CDR3 contains 20 residues. J gave up 6 bases and V 2 bases, and 20 bases lay outside the gene matches. The CDR3 DNA sequence: TGCAGCGTTGAATCCACTAGCGGGAGGTTCCCGGTTGGGTCTGGCAATGAGCAGTTCTTC. Encoded protein: CSVESTSGRFPVGSGNEQFF.

This clone turned up a few times. CDR3 sequence reads: CASSLGTGGGYTF. CDR3 nucleotide sequence: TGTGCCAGCAGCTTGGGGACAGGGGGAGGCTACACCTTC. The V gene is TRBV5-6, the J gene TRBJ1-2, with TRBD1 matching over 10 bases. CDR1 is SGHDT, CDR2 YYEEEE, per germline. V lost 0 bases, J lost 8 bases, and 1 base stayed unmatched. The CDR3 runs to 13 residues.

This clone was recorded a few times. The chain is built from TRBV7-8 and TRBJ1-1; D perhaps matches TRBD1 (6 bases). Trimming shortened V by 5 bases and J by 7 bases, and 8 bases separated the two germline ends. CDR1 is SGHVS and CDR2 is FQNEAQ in the germline V gene. The CDR3 loop spans 11 amino acids. The CDR3 sequence is CASSPDSEAFF. In DNA form, the CDR3 reads TGTGCCAGCAGCCCGGACAGTGAAGCTTTCTTT.

This chain joins TRBV27 and TRBJ2-2, with TRBD1 matching 8 bases. V lost 5 bases and J lost 5; bases outside the gene matches: 7. Per germline, CDR1 MNHEY and CDR2 SMNVEV (reference sequence). The CDR3 contains 15 residues. CDR3 bases: TGTGCCAGCAGTCCGTCGGACAGGGCAACCGGGGAGCTGTTTTTT. Its translation is CASSPSDRATGELFF.

This chain connects TRBV19 to TRBJ2-5; 11 bases agree with TRBD1. With V trimmed by 5 bases and J by 2 bases, 4 bases remained unmatched. Germline V gives CDR1 LNHDA, CDR2 SQIVND (reference sequence). The CDR3 sequence is 15 residues long. CDR3 region: CASSWGQGVQETQYF. The CDR3 DNA sequence: TGTGCCAGTAGTTGGGGACAGGGGGTTCAAGAGACCCAGTACTTC.

This clone was seen once. This chain joins TRBV5-1 and TRBJ2-1, with D hard to call. Per the germline V gene, CDR1 is SGHRS and CDR2 is YFSETQ. Trimming cost V 0 bases and J 6 bases, with 7 bases left between them. CDR3 length: 13 amino acids. The DNA of the CDR3 is TGCGCCAGCAGCTTGGGAGGCGCCAATGAGCAGTTCTTC. Protein product: CASSLGGANEQFF.

The V gene is TRBV29-1, the J gene TRBJ1-1, with D unresolved. V was clipped by 1 base and J by 5 bases, with 11 bases between them. The germline V gene has CDR1 SQVTM and CDR2 ANQGSEA. This CDR3 spans 13 amino acids. CDR3 sequence (DNA): TGCAGCGTTGAAGGAACAAGGAGAACTGAAGCTTTCTTT. Translation gives CSVEGTRRTEAFF.

A single count supports this clone. V and J are TRBV12-1 and TRBJ1-5; TRBD1, as called in the table, went unchecked against the DNA. TRBV12-1 is termed a pseudogene. The CDR3 runs 16 residues. The CDR3 bases are TGTGCCAGCAGCCCAGAGGGCCCGACAGGGAGGCAGCCCCAGCATTTT. It specifies CASSPEGPTGRQPQHF.

Turning to this clone: At one end, the junction sequence differs from germline, possibly due to a read error. The rearrangement uses TRBV6-5 and TRBJ1-2; 9 bases fit TRBD1. The CDR3 sequence is 13 residues long. Germline V gene sequence: CDR1 MNHEY, CDR2 SVGAGI. DNA of the CDR3: TGTGCCGGCAGTTTCGACAGGGGGATTGGCTACACCTTC. This codes for CAGSFDRGIGYTF.

J is TRBJ1-4 and V is TRBV6-5, with D uncertain. This CDR3 is built from 14 residues. The germline V and J ends were trimmed by 4 bases and 0 bases, with 6 bases remaining between them. Per the germline V gene, CDR1 is MNHEY and CDR2 is SVGAGI. The CDR3 protein is CASSSVATNEKLFF. CDR3 sequence (DNA): TGTGCCAGCAGTTCGGTAGCAACTAATGAAAAACTGTTTTTT.

The V gene is TRBV7-9, the J gene TRBJ2-5; 8 nucleotides line up with TRBD1. The V gene end was trimmed by 1 base and the J gene end by 5 bases; junction bases not matched to a gene: 6. The V gene's germline CDR1 is SEHNR and CDR2 FQNEAQ (reference sequence). CDR3 length: 15 amino acids. The CDR3 DNA reads TGTGCCAGCAGCTTAGGCAACCGACAGGGGGAGACCCAGTACTTC. Protein sequence: CASSLGNRQGETQYF.

The V and J genes are TRBV19 and TRBJ2-7, with TRBD1 as a possible D gene (6 bases). The CDR3 loop spans 14 amino acids. Germline V gives CDR1 LNHDA, CDR2 SQIVND (reference sequence). Trimming took off 3 bases at V and 1 base at J, with 10 bases between the two ends. CDR3 sequence reads: CASSITGSSYEQYF. The CDR3 nucleotides read TGTGCCAGTAGTATTACAGGGTCGTCCTACGAGCAGTACTTC.

V and J are TRBV28 and TRBJ1-5; 7 bases align to TRBD1. This CDR3 contains 16 residues. The junction had 6 bases not matched to a gene; V was cut back by 3 bases and J by 1 base. Germline V gene lookup returns CDR1 MDHEN and CDR2 SYDVKM. CDR3 amino acids: CASSLVGGASNQPQHF. CDR3 bases: TGTGCCAGCAGTTTGGTAGGGGGCGCAAGCAATCAGCCCCAGCATTTT.

This rearrangement joins TRBV5-1 to TRBJ2-1, with D tentatively TRBD2 (6 bases). Trimming removed 2 bases from V and 0 bases from J, with 12 bases in between. Germline CDR1 is SGHRS and CDR2 is YFSETQ. The CDR3 is 16 amino acids. The CDR3 sequence: CASSFGMGGSYNEQFF. CDR3 nucleotide sequence: TGCGCCAGCAGCTTCGGTATGGGGGGCTCCTACAATGAGCAGTTCTTC. Together with reference TRBV5-1 and TRBJ2-1, the CDR3 gives the full variable domain: KAGVTQTPRYLIKTRGQQVTLSCSPISGHRSVSWYQQTPGQGLQFLFEYFSETQRNKGNFPGRFSGRQFSNSRSEMNVSTLELGDSALYLCASSFGMGGSYNEQFFGPGTRLTVL.

The table lists this clone with a few counts. V usage is TRBV19 and J usage is TRBJ1-1; D gene uncertain. The ends were cut back, 2 bases at V and 1 base at J, with 8 bases in the middle. Germline CDR1 and CDR2: LNHDA and SQIVND (reference sequence). This CDR3 region has 14 residues. CDR3 amino acids: CASSILGSNTEAFF. CDR3 sequence (DNA): TGTGCCAGTAGTATACTAGGATCGAACACTGAAGCTTTCTTT. Full variable domain (missing parts from reference TRBV19 and TRBJ1-1): DGGITQSPKYLFRKEGQNVTLSCEQNLNHDAMYWYRQDPGQGLRLIYYSQIVNDFQKGDIAEGYSVSREKKESFPLTVTSAQKNPTAFYLCASSILGSNTEAFFGQGTRLTVV.

This chain connects TRBV29-1 to TRBJ1-4; D possibly corresponds to TRBD1 (5 bases). Trimming stripped 2 bases from V and 8 bases from J, with 12 bases between. From germline, CDR1 is SQVTM and CDR2 ANQGSEA. The length of the CDR3 is 13 residues. CDR3 residues: CSVERGIGEKLFF. CDR3 nucleotides: TGCAGCGTTGAACGGGGGATTGGGGAAAAACTGTTTTTT. The variable domain in full, completed from reference TRBV29-1 and TRBJ1-4, reads SAVISQKPSRDICQRGTSLTIQCQVDSQVTMMFWYRQQPGQSLTLIATANQGSEATYESGFVIDKFPISRPNLTFSTLTVSNMSPEDSSIYLCSVERGIGEKLFFGSGTQLSVL.

This clone was found a few times. V and J are TRBV5-4 and TRBJ2-2; 7 nucleotides match TRBD2. The trim removed 0 bases at V and 8 bases at J, leaving 10 bases unmatched. Germline V lookup: CDR1 SGHNT, CDR2 YYREEE (reference sequence). The CDR3 is 16 residues long. The CDR3 nucleotides are TGTGCCAGCAGCTTGGAGTCGGGGGGAATGACGGGGGAGCTGTTTTTT. This translates into CASSLESGGMTGELFF.